This TCR beta chain is drawn from a study of T cells after yellow fever vaccination. Whole-study findings and limits: The booster response re-showed most primary clones: 95% to 96% CD4, roughly 91% CD8. There was a small share of clonotypes that showed up in both the CD4 and CD8 compartments.

Template switching by 5'RACE produced TCR cDNA, adding a universal primer site and UMIs. TCRdb fed the 5' RACE reads into MiXCR, producing one record per CDR3 protein. The repertoire holds 300,000 to 400,000 distinct CDR3 sequences, with about an eighth as singletons. V gave up 4 bases and J gave up 10 bases, with 9 bases separating them. This CDR3 has 11 residues. Germline V CDR1 and CDR2: SGHRS, YFSETQ. This clonotype has only a few counts. Its cognate antigen is unknown. The clonotype was recovered from a man aged 18 to 29 who received the YFV17D yellow fever vaccine. The chain employs TRBV5-1 and TRBJ2-1, with TRBD2 as a possible D gene (5 bases). This specimen was CD4+ T cells sorted from PBMCs, taken 15 days after the yellow fever booster vaccination. The CDR3 spells CASSPGGEQFF. CDR3 coding DNA: TGCGCCAGCAGCCCCGGCGGGGAGCAGTTCTTC.